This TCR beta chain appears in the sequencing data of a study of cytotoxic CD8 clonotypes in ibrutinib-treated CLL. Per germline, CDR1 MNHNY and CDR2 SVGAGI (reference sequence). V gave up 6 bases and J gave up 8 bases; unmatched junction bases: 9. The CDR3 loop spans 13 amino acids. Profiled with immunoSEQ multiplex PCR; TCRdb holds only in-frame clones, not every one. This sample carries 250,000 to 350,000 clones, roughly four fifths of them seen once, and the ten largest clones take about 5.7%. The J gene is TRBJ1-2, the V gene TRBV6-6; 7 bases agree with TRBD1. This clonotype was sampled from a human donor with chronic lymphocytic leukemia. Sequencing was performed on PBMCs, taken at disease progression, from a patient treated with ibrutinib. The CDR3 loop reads CASRPGQPSGYTF. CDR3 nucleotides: TGTGCCAGCAGGCCGGGACAGCCATCAGGCTACACCTTC.